This passage covers 5 T cell receptor beta chains from one sample sequenced in a study of T-cell reconstitution after alpha-beta-depleted transplantation in children. Unique molecular identifiers were used in preparing the TCRbeta library. TCRdb re-analysed the PCR reads in MiXCR, keeping a single row per CDR3 protein. This table has about 540,000 distinct CDR3 sequences, approximately 20% appearing once. The source material was PBMCs from the stem cell graft donor, sampled from the stem cell graft. Receptors originate from a human donor who donated a stem cell graft to a child with acute lymphoblastic leukemia.

This clonotype was seen more than once but under ten times. The rearrangement uses TRBV29-1 and TRBJ2-3; the D gene is possibly TRBD1 (6 bases). The CDR3 has 14 amino acids. Germline CDR1 and CDR2: SQVTM and ANQGSEA. V was trimmed by 3 bases and J by 3 bases, leaving 13 bases between them. CDR3 amino acids: CSVDPDSMTDTQYF. CDR3 DNA: TGCAGCGTTGATCCGGACAGCATGACAGATACGCAGTATTTT.

This clonotype was picked up a small number of times. J is TRBJ1-1 and V is TRBV5-1; maybe TRBD1 (5 bases). The germline CDR1 and CDR2 sequences are SGHRS and YFSETQ. V was shortened by 1 base and J by 4 bases, with 20 bases between the two germline ends. This CDR3 is built from 17 residues. CDR3 DNA: TGCGCCAGCAGCTTGTGGCGGGGACGCACCGGAGGCACTGAAGCTTTCTTT. Its protein product is CASSLWRGRTGGTEAFF.

The J gene is TRBJ2-1, the V gene TRBV30; 9 bases fit TRBD2. The CDR3 covers 14 residues. Germline V gives CDR1 GTSNPN, CDR2 SVGIG (reference sequence). V lost 1 base and J lost 7; bases outside the gene matches: 5. CDR3 loop: CAWSGGSGRNEQFF. The CDR3 DNA sequence: TGTGCCTGGAGTGGCGGTAGCGGGAGAAATGAGCAGTTCTTC.

V is TRBV7-2 and J is TRBJ1-4; TRBD1 might be the D (5 bases). The CDR3 loop spans 14 amino acids. V lost 7 bases and J 8 bases, leaving 17 bases between the germline ends. Germline V gene lookup returns CDR1 SGHTA and CDR2 FQGNSA. DNA of the CDR3: TGTGCCAGCACCTCTGGGGGAATTAAGGAAAAACTGTTTTTT. Translated: CASTSGGIKEKLFF.

The chain couples TRBV7-9 to TRBJ2-1; D gene ambiguous. The CDR3 contains 13 residues. The ends were cut back, 0 bases at V and 5 bases at J, with 5 bases in the middle. Germline V lookup: CDR1 SEHNR, CDR2 FQNEAQ (reference sequence). In DNA, the CDR3 is TGTGCCAGCAGCTTAGCGCCTGACAATGAGCAGTTCTTC. Translated: CASSLAPDNEQFF.